This entry lists 19 T cell receptor beta chains sequenced from one sample in a study of T-cell reconstitution after alpha-beta-depleted transplantation in children. Preparing the TCRbeta library involved the use of unique molecular identifiers. TCRdb re-called the PCR reads with MiXCR, one entry per CDR3 protein. In the table there are fewer than 500,000 distinct CDR3 sequences, around two fifths of which are singletons. The specimen comprised PBMCs, sampled before TCRalphabeta/CD19-depleted stem cell transplant. These receptor sequences come from a girl aged 2 to 10 with aplastic anemia, due to receive a stem cell transplant.

The chain carries TRBV5-6 and TRBJ1-5; a weak D match, TRBD1 (5 bases). Germline V gene data show CDR1 as SGHDT and CDR2 as YYEEEE. The CDR3 extends over 14 amino acids. The V and J ends lost 0 bases and 3 bases respectively, with 7 bases between them. CDR3 amino acids: CASSLGTPNQPQHF. DNA for the CDR3: TGTGCCAGCAGCTTGGGGACACCCAATCAGCCCCAGCATTTT.

The CDR3 reads CAWSDDRVRGPETQYF. CDR3 bases: TGTGCCTGGAGTGACGACAGGGTGAGAGGGCCAGAGACCCAGTACTTC. The chain couples TRBV30 to TRBJ2-5; 7 nucleotides match TRBD1. The CDR3 spans 16 residues. J gave up 4 bases and V 1 base, and 12 bases lay outside the gene matches. The germline V gene has CDR1 GTSNPN and CDR2 SVGIG (reference sequence).

The rearrangement links TRBV6-5 to TRBJ1-6; 9 nucleotides line up with TRBD1. This CDR3 has 15 amino acids. V lost 2 bases to trimming and J lost 6 bases; unmatched junction nucleotides: 2. Germline values: CDR1 MNHEY, CDR2 SVGAGI. The CDR3 nucleotides read TGTGCCAGCAGTTACCCGGACAGGGGTAATTCACCCCTCCACTTT. Translating gives CASSYPDRGNSPLHF.

The V call is TRBV6-2 or TRBV6-3, the J call TRBJ2-1; 14 bases match TRBD2. CDR1 and CDR2 (germline): MNHEY, SVGEGT. Trimming at V came to 4 bases and at J to 10 bases, leaving 9 bases not matched to a gene. The CDR3 extends over 16 amino acids. The CDR3 reads CASSSPGLAGVGEQFF. The DNA of the CDR3 is TGTGCCAGCAGTTCCCCGGGACTAGCGGGAGTGGGGGAGCAGTTCTTC.

This clonotype occurred a few times. This chain links TRBV7-6 with TRBJ2-2; TRBD2 is a possible D gene (6 bases). V was trimmed by 3 bases and J by 6 bases, leaving 14 bases between them. Germline V CDR1 and CDR2: SGHVS, FNYEAQ. The CDR3 has 15 amino acids. In DNA form, the CDR3 reads TGTGCCAGCAGCTTGGGTCGGGAGTGGGCCGGGGAGCTGTTTTTT. Protein: CASSLGREWAGELFF.

The sample holds many counts of this clonotype. The chain uses TRBV7-6 and TRBJ2-1; 9 bases line up with TRBD2. The CDR3 loop spans 16 amino acids. V lost 5 bases and J lost 3; bases outside the gene matches: 8. CDR1 is SGHVS, CDR2 FNYEAQ, per germline. The CDR3 is CASSLEGLALYNEQFF. The CDR3 DNA reads as TGTGCCAGCAGCCTGGAGGGACTAGCCCTCTACAATGAGCAGTTCTTC. Full variable domain (missing parts from reference TRBV7-6 and TRBJ2-1): GAGVSQSPRYKVTKRGQDVALRCDPISGHVSLYWYRQALGQGPEFLTYFNYEAQQDKSGLPNDRFSAERPEGSISTLTIQRTEQRDSAMYRCASSLEGLALYNEQFFGPGTRLTVL.

Only a few counts were recorded for this clonotype. V gene TRBV5-1 combines with J gene TRBJ2-1; D remains ambiguous. Germline CDR1 SGHRS, CDR2 YFSETQ. The CDR3 sequence is 15 residues long. Deletions cut 0 bases from V and 4 bases from J, with 11 bases between. CDR3 loop: CASSLDAGRYNEQFF. The CDR3 region has the DNA TGCGCCAGCAGCTTGGATGCAGGCCGATACAATGAGCAGTTCTTC.

This clonotype was detected many times. The V gene is TRBV7-9, the J gene TRBJ2-1; D perhaps matches TRBD2 (5 bases). CDR3 length: 13 amino acids. Trimming shortened V by 4 bases and J by 1 base, and 5 bases separated the two germline ends. CDR1 and CDR2 (germline): SEHNR, FQNEAQ (reference sequence). CDR3: CASSSGSYNEQFF. CDR3 in DNA: TGTGCCAGCAGCTCGGGGTCCTACAATGAGCAGTTCTTC.

This clonotype was seen many times. The chain recombines TRBV6-5 with TRBJ1-1; tentative D call: TRBD1 (6 bases). This CDR3 has 15 amino acids. V gave up 2 bases and J gave up 0 bases, with 10 bases separating them. Germline V CDR1 and CDR2: MNHEY, SVGAGI. CDR3 region: CASSYGGGVNTEAFF. The DNA of the CDR3 is TGTGCCAGCAGTTACGGTGGGGGCGTGAACACTGAAGCTTTCTTT.

This clonotype was picked up many times. The V gene is TRBV12-3 or TRBV12-4, the J gene TRBJ1-5; no reliable D call. Between the trimmed V and J ends, which lost 4 bases and 2 bases, there was a span of 12 bases. This CDR3 spans 15 amino acids. The CDR3 nucleotides are TGTGCCAGCAGTTCCCCAGGCATCGGCAATCAGCCCCAGCATTTT. Protein sequence: CASSSPGIGNQPQHF.

This clonotype appeared a few times. The chain recombines TRBV28 with TRBJ2-3, with TRBD2 matching 9 bases. Germline V gene sequence: CDR1 MDHEN, CDR2 SYDVKM. J was trimmed by 5 bases and V by 5 bases; bases with no gene match: 11. The CDR3 is made up of 16 amino acids. The CDR3 sequence is CASSPPQVAGEDTQYF. The CDR3 DNA follows: TGTGCCAGCAGTCCGCCCCAAGTAGCGGGAGAAGATACGCAGTATTTT. Supplemented by reference TRBV28 and TRBJ2-3, the full variable domain reads DVKVTQSSRYLVKRTGEKVFLECVQDMDHENMFWYRQDPGLGLRLIYFSYDVKMKEKGDIPEGYSVSREKKERFSLILESASTNQTSMYLCASSPPQVAGEDTQYFGPGTRLTVL.

The rearrangement uses TRBV9 and TRBJ2-7; D is unresolved. The germline V and J ends were trimmed by 0 bases and 3 bases, with 7 bases remaining between them. In germline, CDR1 is SGDLS, CDR2 YYNGEE. The CDR3 extends over 13 amino acids. In nucleotides, the CDR3 is TGTGCCAGCAGCGTAGTTCCGTACTACGAGCAGTACTTC. Translation: CASSVVPYYEQYF.

This clonotype was observed a few times. The chain is built from TRBV15 and TRBJ2-1; D ambiguous. With 0 bases removed from V and 4 bases from J, the gap between germline ends came to 4 bases. The CDR3 extends over 13 amino acids. CDR1 is LNHNV, CDR2 YYDKDF, per germline (reference sequence). The CDR3, as DNA: TGTGCCACCAGCAGAGAGGCGTACAATGAGCAGTTCTTC. This translates into CATSREAYNEQFF.

The chain uses TRBV20-1 and TRBJ2-1; TRBD2 might be the D (6 bases). Trimming removed 3 bases from V and 3 bases from J, with 9 bases in between. Germline V gene lookup returns CDR1 DFQATT and CDR2 SNEGSKA (reference sequence). This CDR3 spans 13 amino acids. The CDR3 region is CSARVADYNEQFF. The CDR3 region has the DNA TGCAGTGCTAGGGTAGCGGACTACAATGAGCAGTTCTTC.

The CDR3 loop is CASTLRLAGTDTQYF. CDR3 bases: TGTGCCAGCACCCTGAGGCTAGCGGGGACAGATACGCAGTATTTT. This sequence joins TRBV28 and TRBJ2-3, with TRBD2 identical over 9 bases. V lost 7 bases and J lost 3; bases outside the gene matches: 8. This CDR3 region has 15 residues. Germline lookup yields CDR1 MDHEN and CDR2 SYDVKM.

The V call is TRBV19, the J call TRBJ1-5; 9 bases align to TRBD1. The CDR3 length is 18 residues. J was trimmed by 1 base and V by 6 bases; bases with no gene match: 13. Germline CDR1 and CDR2: LNHDA and SQIVND (reference sequence). CDR3 residues: CASSSTPGQGLSNQPQHF. CDR3 DNA sequence: TGTGCCAGTAGCTCCACGCCGGGACAGGGCCTAAGCAATCAGCCCCAGCATTTT.

This clonotype was detected only a few times. V is TRBV11-2 and J is TRBJ1-2; TRBD1 aligns across 9 bases. The V segment lost 5 bases and the J segment 9 bases; nucleotides outside the gene matches: 10. Germline V CDR1 and CDR2: SGHAT, FQNNGV. The CDR3 contains 14 residues. The CDR3 spells CASSPDRGLGSYTF. The DNA of the CDR3 is TGTGCCAGCAGCCCGGACAGGGGCTTGGGGAGCTACACCTTC.

This clonotype was detected only once. This chain joins TRBV7-9 and TRBJ2-2; D may be TRBD2 (5 bases). V lost 9 bases and J 0 bases, leaving 11 bases between the germline ends. The CDR3 length is 14 residues. The germline V gene has CDR1 SEHNR and CDR2 FQNEAQ (reference sequence). CDR3 in DNA: TGTGCCAGAGACCGGGGTACGAACACCGGGGAGCTGTTTTTT. This translates into CARDRGTNTGELFF.

This clonotype showed up many times. J is TRBJ2-3 and V is TRBV20-1, with 10 bases identical to TRBD1. With V trimmed by 0 bases and J by 2 bases, 8 bases remained unmatched. This CDR3 region has 17 residues. The germline V gene encodes CDR1 DFQATT and CDR2 SNEGSKA (reference sequence). CDR3 bases: TGCAGTGCTAGAGACCACCGGACAGGGGGTTCCACAGATACGCAGTATTTT. Translating it yields CSARDHRTGGSTDTQYF.